Following are 9 T cell receptor beta chains from one sample sequenced in a study of cytomegalovirus exposure and HLA in healthy donors. Use of 60 Vbeta and 13 Jbeta primers characterized the PCR. Sequencing used immunoSEQ multiplex PCR; TCRdb keeps in-frame clones, though not all of them. The repertoire includes about 190,000 clones, nearly 80% of them detected once, and less than 6% sits in the top ten. Sequencing used PBMCs. The receptor set was obtained from a woman under 40 in good health and CMV-seropositive.

The V and J genes are TRBV5-1 and TRBJ2-7; D gene ambiguous. V was shortened by 4 bases and J by 3 bases, with 5 bases between the two germline ends. The CDR3 extends over 11 amino acids. Germline V lookup: CDR1 SGHRS, CDR2 YFSETQ. CDR3 protein: CASSANYEQYF. For the CDR3, the DNA is TGCGCCAGCAGCGCTAACTACGAGCAGTACTTC.

V gene TRBV5-6 combines with J gene TRBJ1-1, with D perhaps matching TRBD1 (5 bases). Trimming removed 5 bases from V and 6 bases from J, with 17 bases in between. The CDR3 contains 14 residues. CDR1 SGHDT and CDR2 YYEEEE come from the germline V gene. The CDR3 coding sequence is TGTGCCAGCAGTTTCAGGGTAATGCTTTCTGAAGCTTTCTTT. It translates to CASSFRVMLSEAFF.

This clone has a single count. For the CDR3, the DNA is TGTGCCAGCAGTTCCCTAAGATATGGCTACACCTTC. Protein sequence: CASSSLRYGYTF. The chain combines TRBV28 with TRBJ1-2, with D hard to call. The V gene's germline CDR1 is MDHEN and CDR2 SYDVKM. The CDR3 runs to 12 residues. V lost 4 bases, J lost 5 bases, and 8 bases lay in between.

The gene calls are TRBV7-2 and TRBJ2-5, with 10 bases fitting TRBD2. Germline assignment: CDR1 SGHTA and CDR2 FQGNSA. After removal of 4 bases from V and 5 bases from J, the junction contained 13 bases not matched to a gene. This CDR3 has 17 residues. The CDR3 sequence is CASSSFFSGGAWETQYF. The CDR3 DNA is TGTGCCAGCAGCTCTTTCTTCAGCGGGGGGGCTTGGGAGACCCAGTACTTC.

A remark on this clone: Other DNA sequences from this sample encode an identical CDR3 as well. J is TRBJ2-3 and V is TRBV7-9; TRBD2 aligns across 7 bases. The CDR3 length is 14 residues. From germline, CDR1 is SEHNR and CDR2 FQNEAQ (reference sequence). With 5 bases clipped from V and 4 bases from J, the junction kept 6 bases outside the gene matches. Here the CDR3 reads CASSPSSGSDTQYF. In nucleotides, the CDR3 is TGTGCCAGCAGCCCCTCTAGCGGCTCAGATACGCAGTATTTT.

This clone appeared a few times. The gene calls are TRBV27 and TRBJ2-2; D is possibly TRBD2 (5 bases). Germline CDR1 is MNHEY and CDR2 is SMNVEV (reference sequence). The CDR3 extends over 12 amino acids. The V gene lost 5 bases and the J gene lost 7 bases, with 8 bases spanning the gap. The CDR3: CASSPRGGELFF. CDR3 in DNA: TGTGCCAGCAGTCCTCGGGGCGGGGAGCTGTTTTTT.

This clone appeared a single time. The chain recombines TRBV23-1 with TRBJ1-1, with D possibly being TRBD1 (6 bases). TRBV23-1 is annotated as an ORF whose role is uncertain. Trimming left V 3 bases short and J 3 bases short, with 17 bases between. The CDR3 consists of 16 residues. The CDR3 DNA is TGCGCCAGCAGTCACAACCCGGGACATCAGGACACTGAAGCTTTCTTT. Amino acid sequence: CASSHNPGHQDTEAFF.

This clone came up a few times. The chain is built from TRBV6-6 and TRBJ2-1; 14 nucleotides agree with TRBD2. This CDR3 contains 15 residues. V lost 8 bases to trimming and J lost 3 bases; unmatched junction nucleotides: 3. The germline gives CDR1 MNHNY, CDR2 SVGAGI (reference sequence). CDR3 nucleotide sequence: TGTGCCAGCGGGGGACTAGCGGGGGTCTACAATGAGCAGTTCTTC. Translation gives CASGGLAGVYNEQFF.

This rearrangement joins TRBV7-2 to TRBJ2-4; D might be TRBD2 (7 bases). The germline V gene encodes CDR1 SGHTA and CDR2 FQGNSA. The CDR3 loop spans 13 amino acids. Trimming removed 8 bases from V and 9 bases from J, with 17 bases in between. CDR3 DNA sequence: TGTGCCAGCGCTGGGGGGGCCCGTGGCATTCAGTACTTC. Translating gives CASAGGARGIQYF.